This T cell receptor (beta chain) was captured in a study of T cell changes during pregnancy in multiple sclerosis. This CDR3 is 15 amino acids long. From germline, CDR1 is SGHVS and CDR2 FNYEAQ. Trimming cost V 5 bases and J 5 bases; bases outside gene matches: 5. Using immunoSEQ multiplex PCR, the repertoire was profiled, and TCRdb retains in-frame clones only, with some absent. The sample contains roughly 38,000 clones, about 88% of which appear only once. The chain couples TRBV7-6 to TRBJ2-2; TRBD2 matches at 10 bases. This TCR came from a female donor with multiple sclerosis, enrolled in a pregnancy study. This sample comprised CD8+ T cells from peripheral blood mononuclear cells, obtained in the third trimester of pregnancy. The CDR3 reads CASSPRLAGTGELFF. The CDR3 DNA follows: TGTGCCAGCAGCCCCCGACTAGCGGGTACCGGGGAGCTGTTTTTT.